The clone carrying this T cell receptor (beta chain) was detected ten times or more. Its antigen remains unknown. This entry comes from a study of regulatory T cells in long-lasting Graves disease. In the study overall: For under 3 months, newly diagnosed Graves' patients had been taking antithyroid drugs.

Findings and limits, study-wide: Persistent disease favored TRBV28, TRBJ1-2 and TRBJ2-5. The persistent group shared 2,500 to 3,000 public clonotypes, more than the approximately 880 shared by new patients.

This CDR3 is built from 14 residues. Trimming shortened V by 1 base and J by 1 base, and 7 bases separated the two germline ends. Per the germline V gene, CDR1 is SGHRS and CDR2 is YFSETQ. CDR3-region Arm-PCR and iRepertoire HTBI primers produced the TCR beta libraries. From the multiplex PCR reads, TCRdb called clonotypes with MiXCR, one entry per CDR3 protein. The sample has 250,000 or so distinct CDR3 sequences; 20% to 25% are singletons. Time point noted: newly diagnosed GD, antithyroid drugs for less than 3 months. PBMC RNA served as the TCR library source. It was by American Thyroid Association guidelines that Graves' disease was diagnosed.

Sequencing was performed on peripheral blood mononuclear cells (PBMCs), taken at new diagnosis, from a patient treated with antithyroid drugs. The TCR comes from a female donor with Graves disease. The V and J genes are TRBV5-1 and TRBJ2-3; D call uncertain. The CDR3 reads CASSLLVGTDTQYF. The CDR3 nucleotides are TGCGCCAGCAGCTTGCTGGTGGGCACAGATACGCAGTATTTT. The whole variable domain, filled in from reference TRBV5-1 and TRBJ2-3, reads KAGVTQTPRYLIKTRGQQVTLSCSPISGHRSVSWYQQTPGQGLQFLFEYFSETQRNKGNFPGRFSGRQFSNSRSEMNVSTLELGDSALYLCASSLLVGTDTQYFGPGTRLTVL.